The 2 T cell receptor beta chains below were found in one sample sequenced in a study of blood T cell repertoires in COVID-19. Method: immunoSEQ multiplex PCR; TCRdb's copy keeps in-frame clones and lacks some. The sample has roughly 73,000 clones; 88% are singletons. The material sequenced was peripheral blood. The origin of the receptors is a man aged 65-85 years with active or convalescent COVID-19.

The CDR3: CASSEGGYSNQPQHF. The CDR3 coding sequence is TGTGCCAGCAGTGAAGGGGGGTATAGCAATCAGCCCCAGCATTTT. V usage is TRBV25-1 and J usage is TRBJ1-5; perhaps TRBD1 as D (5 bases). The CDR3 length is 15 residues. V lost 2 bases, J lost 0 bases, and 8 bases lay in between. Germline V lookup: CDR1 MGHDK, CDR2 SYGVNS.

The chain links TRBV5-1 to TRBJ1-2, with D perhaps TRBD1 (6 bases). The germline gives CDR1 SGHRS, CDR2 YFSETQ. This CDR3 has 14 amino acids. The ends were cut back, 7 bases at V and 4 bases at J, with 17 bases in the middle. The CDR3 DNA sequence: TGCGCCAGCGCAAACAGGGAGACAACCTATGGCTACACCTTC. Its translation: CASANRETTYGYTF.